Following are 30 T cell receptor beta chains from one sample sequenced in a study of cytomegalovirus exposure and HLA in healthy donors (TCRdb year 2017). To prepare the library, the immunoSEQ multiplex PCR assay was applied. For the multiplex PCR, a mixture combining 60 forward primers for TCR Vbeta segments and 13 reverse primers for TCR Jbeta segments was used. In TCRdb, the immuneACCESS table is reduced to in-frame sequences with V and J assigned. These tables do not hold every clone; where another copy was compared, an unresolved V gene accounts for under half, and the others remain unexplained. The sample table holds more than 90,000 clones, of which over 55% were seen once. The ten largest clones take up approximately 5.8% of the sample. The sample comprised PBMCs. The source is a boy between 5 and 17 years old in good health and CMV-seropositive.

This rearrangement joins TRBV5-8 to TRBJ1-5, with 7 bases that match TRBD1. The CDR3 is 19 amino acids. Losses at the gene ends were 6 bases for V and 0 bases for J; bases not matched to a gene: 18. Germline CDR1 is SGHTS and CDR2 is YDEGEE. CDR3 sequence reads: CASNTVGRDRLYSNQPQHF. The CDR3 DNA follows: TGTGCCAGCAACACCGTTGGGCGGGACAGACTATATAGCAATCAGCCCCAGCATTTT.

This clone was observed a few times. The rearrangement links TRBV21-1 to TRBJ1-1; TRBD1 reflects the table's D call only, with no check against the DNA. TRBV21-1 is a pseudogene locus. CDR3 length equals 16 residues. CDR3 nucleotide sequence: TGTGCCAGCAGCAAAACCTCCGGGACACCCAACACTGAAGCTTTCTTT. It codes for CASSKTSGTPNTEAFF.

The CDR3 here is CASSQARDRRKAFF. The CDR3 DNA reads TGCGCCAGCAGCCAAGCCCGGGACAGGCGAAAAGCTTTCTTT. V usage is TRBV4-3 and J usage is TRBJ1-1; 8 bases line up with TRBD1. Germline CDR1 LGHNA, CDR2 YSLEER. Losses at the gene ends were 1 base for V and 9 bases for J; bases not matched to a gene: 7. The CDR3 is 14 amino acids.

Regarding this clone: The sample has other DNA sequences that encode this CDR3 too. The rearrangement links TRBV18 to TRBJ1-4, with TRBD1 matching over 11 bases. This CDR3 has 15 residues. Germline V gene lookup returns CDR1 KGHSH and CDR2 LQKENI. J lost 8 bases, V lost 3 bases, and 5 bases had no gene match. The CDR3 spells CASSPGTGGREKLFF. DNA of the CDR3: TGTGCCAGCTCACCCGGGACAGGGGGAAGAGAAAAACTGTTTTTT. Looking up the rest from reference TRBV18 and TRBJ1-4 gives the full variable domain: NAGVMQNPRHLVRRRGQEARLRCSPMKGHSHVYWYRQLPEEGLKFMVYLQKENIIDESGMPKERFSAEFPKEGPSILRIQQVVRGDSAAYFCASSPGTGGREKLFFGSGTQLSVL.

The CDR3 spells CASSVGQSNQPQHF. In nucleotides, the CDR3 is TGTGCCAGCAGTGTGGGACAGAGCAATCAGCCCCAGCATTTT. V gene TRBV6-1 combines with J gene TRBJ1-5; 7 bases are a match to TRBD1. The CDR3 consists of 14 residues. Trimming at V came to 4 bases and at J to 1 base, leaving 1 base not matched to a gene. Germline V gene data show CDR1 as MNHNS and CDR2 as SASEGT.

A few counts support this clone. CDR3 sequence (DNA): TGTGCCAGCAGCAAAGCACAGGGGGCTGAAGCTTTCTTT. It yields the protein CASSKAQGAEAFF. The V and J genes are TRBV6-6 and TRBJ1-1; 8 nucleotides line up with TRBD1. The germline V gene encodes CDR1 MNHNY and CDR2 SVGAGI (reference sequence). V gave up 6 bases and J gave up 6 bases; unmatched junction bases: 6. This CDR3 has 13 residues.

The CDR3 DNA follows: TGTGCCAGCAGCGCGGGATTTATTTCTGGGGCCAACGTCCTGACTTTC. Its translation is CASSAGFISGANVLTF. The chain recombines TRBV7-9 with TRBJ2-6; D is possibly TRBD2 (6 bases). Germline CDR1 reads SEHNR; CDR2 reads FQNEAQ (reference sequence). This CDR3 has 16 amino acids. Trimming took 5 bases from V and 1 from J, leaving 12 bases between them.

This clone was counted only a few times. The CDR3 sequence: CASSAVFGGEVNTEAFF. CDR3 nucleotide sequence: TGTGCCAGCAGTGCCGTATTTGGGGGGGAGGTGAACACTGAAGCTTTCTTT. This chain links TRBV6-4 with TRBJ1-1; D might be TRBD1 (5 bases). V was trimmed by 4 bases and J by 0 bases, leaving 18 bases between them. CDR1 and CDR2 (germline): MRHNA, SNTAGT. The CDR3 extends over 17 amino acids.

J is TRBJ1-1 and V is TRBV9; D perhaps matches TRBD1 (5 bases). Trimming stripped 3 bases from V and 1 base from J, with 16 bases between. CDR1 is SGDLS, CDR2 YYNGEE, per germline. The CDR3 has 16 residues. The CDR3 nucleotides read TGTGCCAGCAGCGGTACAGGTATGAAGGGGAACACTGAAGCTTTCTTT. Its protein product is CASSGTGMKGNTEAFF.

V and J are TRBV28 and TRBJ1-1; 7 positions match TRBD1. After removal of 5 bases from V and 2 bases from J, the junction contained 11 bases not matched to a gene. Germline V lookup: CDR1 MDHEN, CDR2 SYDVKM. The CDR3 spans 16 residues. This chain's CDR3 is CASSVHVGGFNTEAFF. CDR3 sequence (DNA): TGTGCCAGCAGTGTTCATGTAGGGGGCTTTAACACTGAAGCTTTCTTT.

This clone was detected only once. The genes are TRBV18 and TRBJ2-7, with D possibly TRBD1 on 5 matching bases. CDR1 is KGHSH, CDR2 LQKENI, per germline. Trimming shortened V by 6 bases and J by 4 bases, and 10 bases separated the two germline ends. This CDR3 contains 12 residues. The CDR3 DNA reads as TGTGCCAGCTCTCCAGGGCCGTACGAGCAGTACTTC. This translates into CASSPGPYEQYF.

The V gene is TRBV19, the J gene TRBJ2-7; D ambiguous. Germline assignment: CDR1 LNHDA and CDR2 SQIVND (reference sequence). This CDR3 region has 14 residues. Trimming stripped 1 base from V and 7 bases from J, with 14 bases between. The chain's CDR3 is CASSIGLGPGEQYF. CDR3 bases: TGTGCCAGTAGTATAGGCCTAGGCCCCGGGGAGCAGTACTTC.

J is TRBJ2-7 and V is TRBV9; 7 nucleotides align to TRBD1. Germline V CDR1 and CDR2: SGDLS, YYNGEE. V dropped 4 bases and J dropped 0; count of bases not matched to a gene: 4. The CDR3 is 14 amino acids. The CDR3 loop reads CASSSTGASYEQYF. The DNA for the CDR3 is TGTGCCAGCAGCTCTACAGGGGCCTCCTACGAGCAGTACTTC.

The chain recombines TRBV6-5 with TRBJ2-7; possibly TRBD2 for D (6 bases). Germline lookup yields CDR1 MNHEY and CDR2 SVGAGI. The CDR3 length is 12 residues. The V gene lost 4 bases and the J gene lost 4 bases, with 8 bases spanning the gap. DNA for the CDR3: TGTGCCAGCAGTTCACGGGGGTACGAGCAGTACTTC. Its protein is CASSSRGYEQYF.

The chain couples TRBV14 to TRBJ2-1; 14 nucleotides line up with TRBD2. The CDR3 loop spans 18 amino acids. Germline-derived CDR1 and CDR2 are SGHDN and FVKESK. The J segment lost 8 bases and the V segment lost 4 bases, leaving 13 bases of the junction unmatched. CDR3 region: CASSRGTSGSVRSHEQFF. The CDR3 DNA sequence: TGTGCCAGCAGCCGAGGGACTAGCGGGAGTGTAAGGTCCCATGAGCAGTTCTTC.

The rearrangement uses TRBV5-6 and TRBJ1-6; 7 bases align to TRBD1. Trimming removed 0 bases from V and 7 bases from J; junction bases left unmatched: 7. The CDR3 spans 16 residues. Per the germline V gene, CDR1 is SGHDT and CDR2 is YYEEEE. The CDR3, as DNA: TGTGCCAGCAGCTTGGGAACAGGGGCCGCAAATTCACCCCTCCACTTT. Amino acids: CASSLGTGAANSPLHF.

In regard to this clone: The sample carries other DNA sequences with the same CDR3. The chain joins TRBV30 to TRBJ1-1; D remains unclear. The V end was cut by 3 bases, the J end by 1 base, with 9 bases between. Germline V lookup: CDR1 GTSNPN, CDR2 SVGIG (reference sequence). This CDR3 has 13 amino acids. The CDR3, as DNA: TGTGCCTGGAGGGCTACAGAGAACACTGAAGCTTTCTTT. This codes for CAWRATENTEAFF.

The chain carries TRBV11-3 and TRBJ1-2; TRBD1 agrees at 7 bases. V was pared by 0 bases and J by 8 bases, with 3 bases of the junction left unmatched. Germline assignment: CDR1 SGHNT and CDR2 YENEEA. This CDR3 has 13 amino acids. In nucleotides, the CDR3 is TGTGCCAGCAGCTTAGACAGGGGGGACGGCTACACCTTC. Its protein is CASSLDRGDGYTF.

The rearrangement joins TRBV7-2 to TRBJ2-3, with D perhaps TRBD2 (5 bases). Germline assignment: CDR1 SGHTA and CDR2 FQGNSA. This CDR3 has 13 amino acids. Trimming pared 5 bases from V and 6 bases from J, leaving 12 bases between. CDR3 nucleotide sequence: TGTGCCAGCAGCCTTCACGAGGGCGATACGCAGTATTTT. It is translated as CASSLHEGDTQYF.

The chain has TRBV7-8 and TRBJ2-1, with D possibly being TRBD1 (6 bases). Trimming cost V 0 bases and J 8 bases, with 14 bases left between them. Germline CDR1 and CDR2: SGHVS and FQNEAQ. The CDR3 runs to 15 residues. This CDR3 is CASSLAGHRYDEQFF. DNA of the CDR3: TGTGCCAGCAGCTTAGCGGGACACCGGTACGATGAGCAGTTCTTC.

A word on this clone: Additional DNA sequences in this sample encode the identical CDR3. The chain carries TRBV6-1 and TRBJ2-1, with a possible D match to TRBD2 (5 bases). The CDR3 extends over 14 amino acids. CDR1 is MNHNS and CDR2 is SASEGT in the germline V gene. V gave up 4 bases and J gave up 0 bases, with 7 bases separating them. CDR3 residues: CASSARGSYNEQFF. CDR3 in DNA: TGTGCCAGCAGTGCACGGGGCTCCTACAATGAGCAGTTCTTC.

This clone was observed a handful of times. The chain combines TRBV25-1 with TRBJ1-1; 8 nucleotides line up with TRBD1. With 7 bases clipped from V and 5 bases from J, the junction kept 9 bases outside the gene matches. This CDR3 comprises 14 residues. Germline V gene data show CDR1 as MGHDK and CDR2 as SYGVNS. CDR3 loop: CASTNSDRVTEAFF. DNA for the CDR3: TGTGCCAGCACCAACTCGGACAGGGTAACTGAAGCTTTCTTT.

This sequence joins TRBV4-1 and TRBJ2-5; tentatively, D is TRBD1 (6 bases). Trimming shortened V by 4 bases and J by 0 bases, and 12 bases separated the two germline ends. Germline CDR1 MGHRA, CDR2 YSYEKL. The CDR3 extends over 15 amino acids. As DNA, the CDR3 is TGCGCCAGCAGCCTTACTGGACAGAACCAAGAGACCCAGTACTTC. It specifies CASSLTGQNQETQYF.

The V and J genes are TRBV27 and TRBJ1-5; maybe TRBD1 (5 bases). The CDR3 extends over 14 amino acids. V lost 0 bases and J lost 5, with 8 bases in between. Germline values: CDR1 MNHEY, CDR2 SMNVEV (reference sequence). The CDR3 DNA reads TGTGCCAGCAGTTTATCGGGGGAGGATCAGCCCCAGCATTTT. Amino acid sequence: CASSLSGEDQPQHF.

This CDR3 is CASSFGTGVGYTF. DNA for the CDR3: TGCGCCAGCAGCTTCGGGACAGGGGTTGGCTACACCTTC. This chain uses TRBV5-1 with TRBJ1-2; 10 bases are a match to TRBD1. V lost 2 bases and J lost 7; bases outside the gene matches: 2. This CDR3 contains 13 residues. The germline gives CDR1 SGHRS, CDR2 YFSETQ.

The chain employs TRBV12-2 and TRBJ2-7; the table's TRBD1 call for D was not verified on the DNA. TRBV12-2 is a known pseudogene. The CDR3 totals 17 residues. The DNA for the CDR3 is TGTGCAAGTCGCTTAGTATCTTTGGGACAGTACTTCTACGAGCAGTACTTC. Translation gives CASRLVSLGQYFYEQYF.

The gene calls are TRBV30 and TRBJ1-1; D is uncertain. In germline, CDR1 is GTSNPN, CDR2 SVGIG (reference sequence). V was clipped by 2 bases and J by 8 bases, with 18 bases between them. The CDR3 consists of 14 residues. CDR3 region: CAWSPRMLNREAFF. The CDR3 coding sequence is TGTGCCTGGAGTCCTCGTATGTTGAACAGAGAAGCTTTCTTT.

There are a few counts of this clone. The chain is built from TRBV28 and TRBJ2-1; 7 nucleotides agree with TRBD2. Germline CDR1 reads MDHEN; CDR2 reads SYDVKM. The CDR3 sequence is 16 residues long. Trimming took 4 bases from V and 6 from J; bases not matched to a gene: 12. CDR3 loop: CASSWKRGGRINEQFF. In nucleotides, the CDR3 is TGTGCCAGCAGTTGGAAGCGTGGCGGGAGAATCAATGAGCAGTTCTTC.

This rearrangement joins TRBV15 to TRBJ1-4; D is unresolved. Germline V gives CDR1 LNHNV, CDR2 YYDKDF (reference sequence). This CDR3 comprises 15 residues. The V and J ends lost 1 base and 8 bases respectively, with 14 bases between them. CDR3: CATSRAKSGVEKLFF. CDR3 DNA sequence: TGTGCCACCAGCAGAGCGAAGAGCGGTGTCGAAAAACTGTTTTTT. Combining the CDR3 with reference TRBV15 and TRBJ1-4 gives the whole variable domain DAMVIQNPRYQVTQFGKPVTLSCSQTLNHNVMYWYQQKSSQAPKLLFHYYDKDFNNEADTPDNFQSRRPNTSFCFLDIRSPGLGDTAMYLCATSRAKSGVEKLFFGSGTQLSVL.

This rearrangement joins TRBV7-3 to TRBJ2-2; the D gene is possibly TRBD1 (5 bases). Between the trimmed V and J ends, which lost 4 bases and 6 bases, there was a span of 9 bases. CDR1 is SGHTA, CDR2 FQGTGA, per germline. CDR3 length: 13 amino acids. In nucleotides, the CDR3 is TGTGCCAGCAGCTCGGACACCTCCGGGGAGCTGTTTTTT. This encodes CASSSDTSGELFF.